Only a few counts were recorded for the clone carrying this T cell receptor (beta chain). Its matching antigen is unknown. This specimen belongs to a study of blood T cells in healthy people across ages. Germline lookup yields CDR1 SEHNR and CDR2 FQNEAQ (reference sequence). CDR3 length equals 13 residues. Between the trimmed V and J ends, which lost 3 bases and 2 bases, there was a span of 5 bases. Whole-study results and caveats: Whereas aged donors had fewer naive CD4+ cells, long-lived donors had more of them and higher diversity.

PCR was performed a second time for about 7 to 11 cycles using a sample-barcoded 5' primer and a J-beta primer mix. CDR3-containing paired-end reads numbered at least 2.5 million in each sample. Each CDR3 protein gets one entry after TCRdb re-called the 5' RACE reads with MiXCR. The sample lists around 320,000 distinct CDR3 sequences, 25% to 30% seen once, with over 25% in the top ten. The source of this sequence is a woman in her seventies in good health. The specimen was blood. V usage is TRBV7-9 and J usage is TRBJ1-3, with D hard to call. CDR3 in DNA: TGTGCCAGCAGCTTTACAGCTGGAAACACCATATATTTT. Its protein product is CASSFTAGNTIYF.